This record covers a single TCR beta chain. Unique molecular identifiers featured in how the TCRbeta library was prepared. TCRdb ran MiXCR on the PCR reads and lists one entry per CDR3 protein. Found here are some 400,000 distinct CDR3 sequences, 20% of them singletons; the top ten hold about 3.8%. Germline CDR1 MDHEN, CDR2 SYDVKM. V gave up 3 bases and J gave up 0 bases; unmatched junction bases: 8. The CDR3 covers 17 residues. This sample stems from a study of T-cell reconstitution after alpha-beta-depleted transplantation in children. This sequence was found in a human donor who donated a stem cell graft to a child with acute myeloid leukemia. V and J are TRBV28 and TRBJ2-7; 10 bases agree with TRBD2. The specimen was PBMCs from the stem cell graft donor, collected from the stem cell graft. In DNA form, the CDR3 reads TGTGCCAGCAGTTTGAGGACTAGCGGAAGGAGCTCCTACGAGCAGTACTTC. This sequence encodes CASSLRTSGRSSYEQYF.